The 22 T cell receptor beta chains given below trace back to one sample, sequenced in a study of blood T cell repertoires in COVID-19. The data were produced by immunoSEQ multiplex PCR, yet TCRdb's version contains in-frame clones alone and is incomplete. The sample lists about 310,000 clones, approximately 85% occurring once. Sequencing used PBMCs or T cells enriched from blood (not recorded which). These TCRs come from a man younger than 40 who had recovered from COVID-19.

V is TRBV25-1 and J is TRBJ2-5, with TRBD1 as a possible D gene (5 bases). Deletions cut 5 bases from V and 3 bases from J, with 19 bases between. Germline V gene lookup returns CDR1 MGHDK and CDR2 SYGVNS. This CDR3 contains 16 residues. The CDR3 nucleotides are TGTGCCAGCAGTCACACCCTAGGGGCGGAAAAAGAGACCCAGTACTTC. Its protein product is CASSHTLGAEKETQYF.

The chain carries TRBV4-2 and TRBJ2-3; 12 bases align to TRBD2. CDR3 length equals 20 residues. The ends lost 2 bases at V and 0 bases at J; junction bases unmatched: 12. Germline loops: CDR1 LGHNA, CDR2 YNFKEQ. The CDR3 here is CASSQFKSSGGAMSTDTQYF. CDR3 nucleotide sequence: TGTGCCAGCAGCCAATTTAAGTCTAGCGGGGGGGCCATGAGCACAGATACGCAGTATTTT.

CDR3 protein: CASSRGQSLYNEQFF. The CDR3 DNA reads as TGCGCCAGCAGCCGGGGACAGTCCCTCTACAATGAGCAGTTCTTC. The V gene is TRBV5-1, the J gene TRBJ2-1; 7 bases line up with TRBD1. The length of the CDR3 is 15 residues. The junction had 7 bases not matched to a gene; V was cut back by 4 bases and J by 3 bases. Germline V gives CDR1 SGHRS, CDR2 YFSETQ.

The chain combines TRBV7-6 with TRBJ1-5, with D perhaps matching TRBD1 (6 bases). V dropped 1 base and J dropped 7 bases, with 14 bases sitting between them. The CDR3 has 15 residues. Germline V CDR1 and CDR2: SGHVS, FNYEAQ. CDR3 in DNA: TGTGCCAGCAGCTTAGTTGGGACATTGTTGCAGCCCCAGCATTTT. The encoded protein is CASSLVGTLLQPQHF.

In the case of this clone: This same CDR3 is encoded by further DNA sequences in the sample. The gene calls are TRBV11-2 and TRBJ1-2, with D hard to call. The CDR3 has 13 amino acids. V was trimmed by 1 base and J by 1 base, leaving 4 bases between them. Per the germline V gene, CDR1 is SGHAT and CDR2 is FQNNGV. The CDR3 DNA reads as TGTGCCAGCAGCTTAGGGCTTAACTATGGCTACACCTTC. It specifies CASSLGLNYGYTF. The full variable domain, with the rest looked up from reference TRBV11-2 and TRBJ1-2, is EAGVAQSPRYKIIEKRQSVAFWCNPISGHATLYWYQQILGQGPKLLIQFQNNGVVDDSQLPKDRFSAERLKGVDSTLKIQPAKLEDSAVYLCASSLGLNYGYTFGSGTRLTVV.

The chain uses TRBV29-1 and TRBJ1-2, with D possibly being TRBD1 (6 bases). The V gene's germline CDR1 is SQVTM and CDR2 ANQGSEA. CDR3 length equals 14 residues. V dropped 4 bases and J dropped 5 bases, with 17 bases sitting between them. The CDR3 nucleotides are TGCAGCGTTGTGGGTTCCAGCCAGGGGTATGGCTACACCTTC. Protein product: CSVVGSSQGYGYTF.

The genes are TRBV11-1 and TRBJ2-3; 8 bases agree with TRBD2. Losses at the gene ends were 3 bases for V and 12 bases for J; bases not matched to a gene: 5. CDR1 and CDR2 from the germline V gene are SGHAT and FQDESV (reference sequence). This CDR3 contains 12 residues. CDR3 sequence (DNA): TGTGCCAGCAGCTTTTCCGGGGGGGCTCAGTATTTT. Protein: CASSFSGGAQYF.

V usage is TRBV18 and J usage is TRBJ2-1, with D unclear. V was shortened by 3 bases and J by 6 bases, with 9 bases between the two germline ends. Germline CDR1 reads KGHSH; CDR2 reads LQKENI. The CDR3 length is 13 residues. In DNA form, the CDR3 reads TGTGCCAGCTCACCTAGATTTGGCAATGAGCAGTTCTTC. Translated, it gives CASSPRFGNEQFF.

V and J are TRBV15 and TRBJ2-7; a possible D gene is TRBD1 (6 bases). In germline, CDR1 is LNHNV, CDR2 YYDKDF (reference sequence). V gave up 7 bases and J gave up 6 bases, with 31 bases separating them. The CDR3 runs 18 residues. The CDR3 here is CATTASPGAPLKPIEQYF. CDR3 bases: TGTGCCACCACCGCCTCACCAGGGGCCCCCCTAAAGCCGATCGAGCAGTACTTC.

This clone was detected a few times. The chain is built from TRBV2 and TRBJ1-1, with D tentatively TRBD1 (5 bases). V lost 3 bases and J 0 bases, leaving 11 bases between the germline ends. Germline-derived CDR1 and CDR2 are SNHLY and FYNNEI. The length of the CDR3 is 15 residues. This CDR3 is CASSESPRVNTEAFF. The CDR3 DNA is TGTGCCAGCAGTGAGTCCCCCAGGGTGAACACTGAAGCTTTCTTT.

The V call is TRBV25-1, the J call TRBJ1-4; D is possibly TRBD1 (6 bases). Germline lookup yields CDR1 MGHDK and CDR2 SYGVNS. V was cut by 3 bases and J by 6 bases, with 20 bases left in between. This CDR3 has 17 residues. CDR3 nucleotide sequence: TGTGCCAGCAGTGATGGCCAGGGCACTAGGGGGTATGAAAAACTGTTTTTT. Its protein product is CASSDGQGTRGYEKLFF. The whole variable domain, remainder taken from reference TRBV25-1 and TRBJ1-4, is EADIYQTPRYLVIGTGKKITLECSQTMGHDKMYWYQQDPGMELHLIHYSYGVNSTEKGDLSSESTVSRIRTEHFPLTLESARPSHTSQYLCASSDGQGTRGYEKLFFGSGTQLSVL.

This chain uses TRBV5-4 with TRBJ2-1; tentative D call: TRBD1 (5 bases). CDR1 and CDR2 from the germline V gene are SGHNT and YYREEE (reference sequence). Trimming pared 2 bases from V and 0 bases from J, leaving 12 bases between. The CDR3 is made up of 16 amino acids. The CDR3 nucleotides are TGTGCCAGCAGCTTTCCAGGGCCGAGCTCCTACAATGAGCAGTTCTTC. This sequence encodes CASSFPGPSSYNEQFF.

The chain couples TRBV11-1 to TRBJ2-7, with unresolved D. The CDR3 totals 12 residues. Trimming removed 1 base at V and 5 bases at J, with 6 bases between. Looked up from germline, CDR1 is SGHAT and CDR2 is FQDESV (reference sequence). The CDR3 is CASSLVIHEQYF. The DNA for the CDR3 is TGTGCCAGCAGCTTAGTTATCCACGAGCAGTACTTC.

The V and J genes are TRBV7-6 and TRBJ2-5; D gene ambiguous. The ends were cut back, 5 bases at V and 2 bases at J, with 9 bases in the middle. The CDR3 consists of 13 residues. The germline V gene has CDR1 SGHVS and CDR2 FNYEAQ. The CDR3 nucleotides read TGTGCCAGCAGCATCATTTTGCAAGAGACCCAGTACTTC. This gives the protein CASSIILQETQYF.

This chain links TRBV5-4 with TRBJ2-1, with D possibly being TRBD2 (5 bases). Trimming took off 0 bases at V and 5 bases at J, with 15 bases between the two ends. The V gene's germline CDR1 is SGHNT and CDR2 YYREEE (reference sequence). CDR3 length equals 16 residues. The chain's CDR3 is CASSLGSTRGNNEQFF. The CDR3 DNA reads TGTGCCAGCAGCTTGGGTAGTACTAGAGGCAACAATGAGCAGTTCTTC.

The rearrangement links TRBV3-1 (or the pseudogene TRBV3-2) to TRBJ2-5, with D maybe TRBD1 (6 bases). From germline, CDR1 is LGHDT and CDR2 YNNKEL (reference sequence). The CDR3 totals 14 residues. The ends were cut back, 4 bases at V and 10 bases at J, with 19 bases in the middle. CDR3 coding DNA: TGTGCCAGCAGCCCTCCGGGGACAAATTACGTCCAGTACTTC. This sequence encodes CASSPPGTNYVQYF.

The chain couples TRBV4-1 to TRBJ1-5; maybe TRBD1 (6 bases). The CDR3 loop spans 17 amino acids. CDR1 and CDR2 (germline): MGHRA, YSYEKL. Trimming took 4 bases from V and 0 from J, leaving 16 bases between them. The CDR3 DNA sequence: TGCGCCAGCAGCCTCAAAGGGACACCTTATAGCAATCAGCCCCAGCATTTT. Translating it yields CASSLKGTPYSNQPQHF.

The CDR3 DNA sequence: TGTGCCAGCAGTTTAAGAAGCGATGAAAAACTGTTTTTT. It is translated as CASSLRSDEKLFF. V usage is TRBV12-3 or TRBV12-4 and J usage is TRBJ1-4; D remains ambiguous. The CDR3 is 13 amino acids. The V end lost 2 bases, the J end lost 6 bases, and 7 bases lay between the germline ends.

V usage is TRBV5-1 and J usage is TRBJ1-2, with a possible D match to TRBD1 (5 bases). V was trimmed by 5 bases and J by 0 bases, leaving 8 bases between them. This CDR3 contains 13 residues. The germline V gene encodes CDR1 SGHRS and CDR2 YFSETQ. The CDR3 coding sequence is TGCGCCAGCAGGACAGATACTAACTATGGCTACACCTTC. It is translated as CASRTDTNYGYTF.

This clone occurred a few times. The J gene is TRBJ2-5, the V gene TRBV11-2; TRBD1 aligns across 11 bases. After removal of 5 bases from V and 5 bases from J, the junction contained 10 bases not matched to a gene. CDR3 size: 16 residues. Germline CDR1 SGHAT, CDR2 FQNNGV. Written as DNA, the CDR3 is TGTGCCAGCAGCCCTGGGACAGGGGGTGCTGCGGAGACCCAGTACTTC. This translates into CASSPGTGGAAETQYF.

The chain links TRBV5-6 to TRBJ2-2; D perhaps matches TRBD1 (6 bases). CDR3 size: 16 residues. Germline assignment: CDR1 SGHDT and CDR2 YYEEEE. The V end was cut by 1 base, the J end by 5 bases, with 15 bases between. The CDR3 bases are TGTGCCAGCAGCTTGTACGCAGGGGCTAAAACCGGGGAGCTGTTTTTT. It specifies CASSLYAGAKTGELFF.

This clone is a singleton in its sample. CDR3 nucleotide sequence: TGTGCCAGCAGCGCCGACAGGGGCATTTCACCCCTCCACTTT. Encoded protein: CASSADRGISPLHF. The chain uses TRBV2 and TRBJ1-6, with 8 bases aligning to TRBD1. Germline V gene sequence: CDR1 SNHLY, CDR2 FYNNEI. The CDR3 contains 14 residues. V shed 6 bases, J shed 9 bases, and the junction held 7 bases outside the gene matches.